The 25 T cell receptor beta chains given below trace back to one sample, sequenced in a study of monozygotic twins with inflammatory bowel disease. TCRdb reprocessed the 5' RACE reads, with one entry per CDR3 protein and no DNA. Reported are approximately 420,000 distinct CDR3 sequences; the ten largest clones contain 2% to 2.5%. The sequencing sample was made of blood. These receptors were taken from a human donor with ulcerative colitis or Crohn's disease, or a healthy co-twin of an affected twin (not recorded which).

The rearrangement uses TRBV5-1 and TRBJ2-2; TCRdb calls TRBD2, which cannot be checked without DNA. Looked up from germline, CDR1 is SGHRS and CDR2 is YFSETQ. The CDR3 covers 16 residues. The CDR3 protein is CASSLGLAENTGELFF. Together with reference TRBV5-1 and TRBJ2-2, the CDR3 gives the full variable domain: KAGVTQTPRYLIKTRGQQVTLSCSPISGHRSVSWYQQTPGQGLQFLFEYFSETQRNKGNFPGRFSGRQFSNSRSEMNVSTLELGDSALYLCASSLGLAENTGELFFGEGSRLTVL.

The rearrangement links TRBV7-9 to TRBJ1-2; TCRdb reports TRBD1, a call that lacks DNA to check it against. The CDR3 is made up of 14 amino acids. Germline loops: CDR1 SEHNR, CDR2 FQNEAQ (reference sequence). The CDR3 loop is CASSTGVGYYGYTF.

The rearrangement joins TRBV4-1 to TRBJ2-1; TCRdb gives TRBD2 as the D gene, but with no DNA this cannot be confirmed. In germline, CDR1 is MGHRA, CDR2 YSYEKL. The CDR3 loop spans 16 amino acids. The CDR3 is CASSLLRETYYNEQFF.

The rearrangement joins TRBV4-3 to TRBJ2-2; the TRBD1 assignment by TCRdb is unverifiable without DNA. There are 15 residues in the CDR3. Germline-derived CDR1 and CDR2 are LGHNA and YSLEER. The CDR3 loop reads CASSQGNSPAGELFF.

The chain combines TRBV6-2 or TRBV6-3 with TRBJ1-2; checking the TCRdb D call of TRBD1 is not possible without DNA. CDR3 length: 16 amino acids. Per the germline V gene, CDR1 is MNHEY and CDR2 is SVGEGT. The CDR3 loop reads CASSNFFGQGRDGYTF.

This rearrangement joins TRBV7-2 to TRBJ2-7; TCRdb proposes TRBD1, but this gene call is untestable without DNA. Per the germline V gene, CDR1 is SGHTA and CDR2 is FQGNSA. CDR3 length equals 15 residues. The CDR3 loop is CASSLFLTGSREQYF.

The chain couples TRBV30 to TRBJ1-1; TCRdb reports TRBD1, a call that lacks DNA to check it against. This CDR3 is built from 13 residues. The germline V gene has CDR1 GTSNPN and CDR2 SVGIG (reference sequence). CDR3: CARKDRANTEAFF.

The gene calls are TRBV5-1 and TRBJ2-2; without DNA, the TCRdb call of TRBD1 cannot be checked. The CDR3 covers 15 residues. CDR1 is SGHRS and CDR2 is YFSETQ in the germline V gene. This CDR3 is CASSLGQGASGELFF.

This rearrangement joins TRBV25-1 to TRBJ2-3; the D call of TRBD1 rests on TCRdb alone, since no DNA is present to check it. The CDR3 is made up of 13 amino acids. The germline gives CDR1 MGHDK, CDR2 SYGVNS. The CDR3 loop reads CASSGTGLDTQYF.

The chain employs TRBV5-4 and TRBJ2-3; TCRdb picks TRBD1, but there is no DNA to check that call. This CDR3 has 16 amino acids. The germline V gene encodes CDR1 SGHNT and CDR2 YYREEE (reference sequence). CDR3 sequence reads: CASSFRTGRSTDTQYF. Full variable domain (missing parts from reference TRBV5-4 and TRBJ2-3): ETGVTQSPTHLIKTRGQQVTLRCSSQSGHNTVSWYQQALGQGPQFIFQYYREEENGRGNFPPRFSGLQFPNYSSELNVNALELDDSALYLCASSFRTGRSTDTQYFGPGTRLTVL.

The rearrangement links TRBV2 to TRBJ2-3; TCRdb proposes TRBD2, but this gene call is untestable without DNA. The germline gives CDR1 SNHLY, CDR2 FYNNEI. The CDR3 has 15 residues. The CDR3 is CASRDSGTLTDTQYF.

V usage is TRBV20-1 and J usage is TRBJ1-2; the TCRdb D gene call, TRBD1, has no DNA to confirm it. The CDR3 runs 12 residues. Germline V gene data show CDR1 as DFQATT and CDR2 as SNEGSKA (reference sequence). The CDR3 reads CSARRQGGGYTF.

V usage is TRBV19 and J usage is TRBJ2-7; TCRdb gives TRBD1 as the D gene, but with no DNA this cannot be confirmed. Germline V gene lookup returns CDR1 LNHDA and CDR2 SQIVND (reference sequence). The CDR3 length is 15 residues. CDR3 amino acids: CASSPSGTGLDEQYF.

The chain recombines TRBV20-1 with TRBJ2-3; TCRdb selects TRBD1, and the lack of DNA leaves this call unchecked. Germline CDR1 reads DFQATT; CDR2 reads SNEGSKA (reference sequence). The CDR3 contains 13 residues. The CDR3 sequence: CSAPGGRGDTQYF.

This chain connects TRBV28 to TRBJ1-5; TCRdb returns TRBD1, unconfirmable since there is no DNA. The CDR3 totals 14 residues. CDR1 MDHEN and CDR2 SYDVKM come from the germline V gene. The CDR3 is CASRQREPRRPQHF.

The gene calls are TRBV27 and TRBJ1-6; as DNA is missing, the TRBD1 call by TCRdb cannot be tested. In germline, CDR1 is MNHEY, CDR2 SMNVEV (reference sequence). This CDR3 has 14 amino acids. The chain's CDR3 is CASSPASYNSPLHF.

The rearrangement joins TRBV11-1 to TRBJ2-7; TCRdb's D call of TRBD2 is untestable without DNA. CDR3 length: 20 amino acids. Per germline, CDR1 SGHAT and CDR2 FQDESV (reference sequence). The CDR3 is CASSLKGLYTRFVGLLEQYF.

The chain has TRBV12-3 or TRBV12-4 and TRBJ1-2; lacking DNA, the TRBD1 call made by TCRdb goes unchecked. The CDR3 is 15 amino acids. CDR3 amino acids: CASTKTGVLNYGYTF.

The V gene is TRBV27, the J gene TRBJ2-7; absent DNA, TCRdb's TRBD2 call cannot be checked. CDR1 MNHEY and CDR2 SMNVEV come from the germline V gene (reference sequence). The CDR3 runs to 16 residues. CDR3: CASSRRGGLASYEQYF.

The chain links TRBV5-1 to TRBJ1-2. The CDR3 has 14 residues. Germline-derived CDR1 and CDR2 are SGHRS and YFSETQ. Here the CDR3 reads CASSLSGGAYGYTF.

The gene calls are TRBV5-1 and TRBJ1-1. From germline, CDR1 is SGHRS and CDR2 YFSETQ. The CDR3 has 16 amino acids. CDR3 loop: CASSLDPGQTNTEAFF.

The CDR3 spells CSAPGLAGAEGDEQFF. The gene calls are TRBV20-1 and TRBJ2-1; TCRdb lists TRBD2, though no DNA is available to test this call. CDR3 length: 16 residues. The germline V gene encodes CDR1 DFQATT and CDR2 SNEGSKA (reference sequence).

The rearrangement links TRBV27 to TRBJ2-1; as DNA is missing, the TRBD2 call by TCRdb cannot be tested. This CDR3 contains 17 residues. Germline CDR1 reads MNHEY; CDR2 reads SMNVEV (reference sequence). CDR3 sequence: CASSLTSDSGDHEEQFF.

The chain recombines TRBV20-1 with TRBJ2-1; TCRdb lists TRBD1, though no DNA is available to test this call. The CDR3 consists of 14 residues. Per germline, CDR1 DFQATT and CDR2 SNEGSKA (reference sequence). The CDR3 loop is CSAPRQGARNEQFF.

The chain joins TRBV5-1 to TRBJ1-6. The CDR3 loop spans 16 amino acids. Germline V lookup: CDR1 SGHRS, CDR2 YFSETQ. The CDR3 protein is CASSSTATTYNSPLHF.